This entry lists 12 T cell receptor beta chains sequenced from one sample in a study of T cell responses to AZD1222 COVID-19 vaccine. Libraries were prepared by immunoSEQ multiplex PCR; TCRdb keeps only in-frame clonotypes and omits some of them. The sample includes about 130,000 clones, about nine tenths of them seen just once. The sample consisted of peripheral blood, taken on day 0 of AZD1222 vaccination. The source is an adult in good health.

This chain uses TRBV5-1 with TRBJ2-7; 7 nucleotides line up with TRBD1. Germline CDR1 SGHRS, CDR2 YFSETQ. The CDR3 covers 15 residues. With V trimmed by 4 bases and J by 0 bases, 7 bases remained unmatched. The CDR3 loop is CASSAVDRNSYEQYF. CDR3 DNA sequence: TGCGCCAGCAGCGCCGTGGACAGGAACTCCTACGAGCAGTACTTC.

Here the CDR3 DNA reads TGCGCCAGCAGCCAAGAGGGCACTAGCTCCTACGAGCAGTACTTC. Its translation is CASSQEGTSSYEQYF. The gene calls are TRBV4-3 and TRBJ2-7; D is perhaps TRBD2 (5 bases). V lost 0 bases to trimming and J lost 0 bases, with 9 bases between them. The germline V gene encodes CDR1 LGHNA and CDR2 YSLEER. This CDR3 has 15 residues.

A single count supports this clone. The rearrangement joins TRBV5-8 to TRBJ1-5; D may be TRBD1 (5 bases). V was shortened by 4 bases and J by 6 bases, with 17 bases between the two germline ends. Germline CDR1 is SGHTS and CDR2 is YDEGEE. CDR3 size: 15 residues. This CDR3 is CASSRGTASSQPQHF. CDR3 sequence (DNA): TGTGCCAGCAGCCGGGGGACTGCTTCATCTCAGCCCCAGCATTTT.

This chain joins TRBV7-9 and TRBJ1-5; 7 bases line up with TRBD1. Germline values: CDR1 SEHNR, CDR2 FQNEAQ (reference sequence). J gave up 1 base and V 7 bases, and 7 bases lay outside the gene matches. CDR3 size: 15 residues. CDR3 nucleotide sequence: TGTGCCAGCATTTTAGGGGGCATGAGCAATCAGCCCCAGCATTTT. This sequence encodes CASILGGMSNQPQHF.

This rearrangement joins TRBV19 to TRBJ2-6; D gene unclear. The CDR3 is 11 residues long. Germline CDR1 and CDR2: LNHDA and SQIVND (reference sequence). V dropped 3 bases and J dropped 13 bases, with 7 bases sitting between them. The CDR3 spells CASSIPGVLTF. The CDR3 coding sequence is TGTGCCAGTAGTATCCCAGGAGTCCTGACTTTC.

The CDR3 DNA follows: TGTGCCAGCAGCCCGGGACAGGGGGTCTCCTACGAGCAGTACTTC. Translating it yields CASSPGQGVSYEQYF. The V call is TRBV9, the J call TRBJ2-7; 11 nucleotides line up with TRBD1. Per the germline V gene, CDR1 is SGDLS and CDR2 is YYNGEE. V trimming: 4 bases; J trimming: 0 bases; junction bases outside the gene matches: 3. The CDR3 length is 15 residues.

Here the CDR3 DNA reads TGTGCCACCAGTCCCCAGAAGGGCGGGGCGACCCAGTACTTC. As protein: CATSPQKGGATQYF. The chain is built from TRBV24-1 and TRBJ2-5; tentative D call: TRBD2 (6 bases). The ends were cut back, 6 bases at V and 7 bases at J, with 17 bases in the middle. Germline CDR1 KGHDR, CDR2 SFDVKD. The CDR3 loop spans 14 amino acids.

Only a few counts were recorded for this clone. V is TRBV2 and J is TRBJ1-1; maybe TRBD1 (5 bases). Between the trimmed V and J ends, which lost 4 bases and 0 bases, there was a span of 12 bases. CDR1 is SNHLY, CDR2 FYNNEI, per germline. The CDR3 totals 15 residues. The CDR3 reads CASSGGRGLNTEAFF. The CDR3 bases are TGTGCCAGCAGTGGAGGAAGGGGCCTGAACACTGAAGCTTTCTTT.

The CDR3 protein is CASSNPGTGSEEQFF. CDR3 DNA sequence: TGTGCCAGCAGTAATCCCGGGACAGGGTCGGAGGAGCAGTTCTTC. This chain connects TRBV5-6 to TRBJ2-1; 9 bases are a match to TRBD1. Germline-derived CDR1 and CDR2 are SGHDT and YYEEEE. Trimming at V came to 5 bases and at J to 10 bases, leaving 13 bases not matched to a gene. This CDR3 has 15 residues. Based on the CDR3 plus reference TRBV5-6 and TRBJ2-1, the full variable domain is DAGVTQSPTHLIKTRGQQVTLRCSPKSGHDTVSWYQQALGQGPQFIFQYYEEEERQRGNFPDRFSGHQFPNYSSELNVNALLLGDSALYLCASSNPGTGSEEQFFGPGTRLTVL.

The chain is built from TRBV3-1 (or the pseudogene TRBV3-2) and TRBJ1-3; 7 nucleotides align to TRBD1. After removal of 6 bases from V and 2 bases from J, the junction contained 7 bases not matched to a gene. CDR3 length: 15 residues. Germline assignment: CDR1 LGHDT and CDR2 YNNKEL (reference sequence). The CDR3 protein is CASSPTGLTGNTIYF. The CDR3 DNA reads TGTGCCAGCAGTCCGACAGGGTTGACTGGAAACACCATATATTTT.

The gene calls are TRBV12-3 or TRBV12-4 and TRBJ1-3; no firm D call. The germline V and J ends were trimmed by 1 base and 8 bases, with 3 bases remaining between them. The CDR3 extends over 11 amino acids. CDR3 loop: CASSLGYTIYF. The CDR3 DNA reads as TGTGCCAGCAGTTTAGGGTACACCATATATTTT.

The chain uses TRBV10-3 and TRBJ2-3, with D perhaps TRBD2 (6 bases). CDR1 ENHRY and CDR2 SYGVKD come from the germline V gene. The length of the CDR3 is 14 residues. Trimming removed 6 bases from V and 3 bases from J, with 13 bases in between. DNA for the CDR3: TGTGCCATCAGGGAGGGGTTGGGGACAGATACGCAGTATTTT. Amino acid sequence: CAIREGLGTDTQYF.